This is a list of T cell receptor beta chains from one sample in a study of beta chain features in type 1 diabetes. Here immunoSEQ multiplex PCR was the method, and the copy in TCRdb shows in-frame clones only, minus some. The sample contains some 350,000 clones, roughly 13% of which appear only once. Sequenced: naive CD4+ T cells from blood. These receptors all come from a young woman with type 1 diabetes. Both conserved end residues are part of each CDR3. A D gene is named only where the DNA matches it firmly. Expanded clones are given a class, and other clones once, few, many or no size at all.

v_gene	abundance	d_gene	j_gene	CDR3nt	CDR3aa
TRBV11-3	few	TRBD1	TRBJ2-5	TGTGCCAGCAGCGCCCGGGACAGGGGCCAAGAGACCCAGTACTTC	CASSARDRGQETQYF
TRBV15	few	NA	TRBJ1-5	TGTGCCACCAGCAGAGATCCCCAGTCGGGATATAGCAATCAGCCCCAGCATTTT	CATSRDPQSGYSNQPQHF
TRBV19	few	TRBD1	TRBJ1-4	TGTGCCAGTGTGTCCAGGGGGCGCCATGAAAAACTGTTTTTT	CASVSRGRHEKLFF
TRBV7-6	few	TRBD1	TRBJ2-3	TGTGCCAGCAGCTTGGACAGGATAGCCGATACGCAGTATTTT	CASSLDRIADTQYF
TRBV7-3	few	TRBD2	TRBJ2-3	TGTGCCAGCAGCCCGAGGACTAGCGGGACCTCACGTGATACGCAGTATTTT	CASSPRTSGTSRDTQYF
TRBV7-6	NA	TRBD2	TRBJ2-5	TGTGCCAGCAGCTTAATGGCGGGAGAGGGGGAGACCCAGTACTTC	CASSLMAGEGETQYF
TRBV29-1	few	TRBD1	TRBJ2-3	TGCAGCGGTGACAGGGGTGGGGATACGCAGTATTTT	CSGDRGGDTQYF
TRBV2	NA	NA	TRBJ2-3	TGTGCCAGCAGTGAAGGAGCGGATACGCAGTATTTT	CASSEGADTQYF
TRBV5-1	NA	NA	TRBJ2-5	TGCGCCAGCAGCCCCGGAGGGGTTGAGGAGACCCAGTACTTC	CASSPGGVEETQYF
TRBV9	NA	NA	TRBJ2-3	TGTGCCAGCAGCACTACGGCGGGTACGCAGTATTTT	CASSTTAGTQYF
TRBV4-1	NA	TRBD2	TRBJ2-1	TGCGCCAGCAGCCAAACCGGGAGGACCTACAATGAGCAGTTCTTC	CASSQTGRTYNEQFF
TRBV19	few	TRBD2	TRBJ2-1	TGTGCCAGTATCCCCACTAGCGGGAGTACCTACAATGAGCAGTTCTTC	CASIPTSGSTYNEQFF
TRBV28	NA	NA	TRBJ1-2	TGTGCCACGACACAGGGTTGGTATGGCTACACCTTC	CATTQGWYGYTF
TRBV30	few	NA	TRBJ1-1	TGTGCCTGGAGTGTACCGCAGATGAACACTGAAGCTTTCTTT	CAWSVPQMNTEAFF
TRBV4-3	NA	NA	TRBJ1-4	TGCGCCAGCAGCCAAGGGGTCTCAGCGGAAAAACTGTTTTTT	CASSQGVSAEKLFF
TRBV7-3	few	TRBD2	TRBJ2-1	TGTGCCAGCAGCTTGGTAGGCGGGGGGTCCTACAATGAGCAGTTCTTC	CASSLVGGGSYNEQFF
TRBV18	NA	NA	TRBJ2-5	TGTGCCAGCTCACGGACAGAAGGGACCCAGTACTTC	CASSRTEGTQYF
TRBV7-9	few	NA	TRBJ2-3	TGTGCCAGCAGCCCGAGTAGGGGGGGAACCACAGATACGCAGTATTTT	CASSPSRGGTTDTQYF
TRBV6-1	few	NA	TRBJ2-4	TGTGCCAGCAGTGAAGCGTGGAGTGTAGTGTACTTC	CASSEAWSVVYF
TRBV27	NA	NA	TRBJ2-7	TGTGCCAGCAGTTCCCCCCGCTACGAGCAGTACTTC	CASSSPRYEQYF
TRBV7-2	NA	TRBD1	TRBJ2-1	TGTGCCAGCAGCCGGACAGGGACCTACAATGAGCAGTTCTTC	CASSRTGTYNEQFF
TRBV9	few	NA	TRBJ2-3	TGTGCCAGCAGCGTAGATGCGGGTAGGACAGATACGCAGTATTTT	CASSVDAGRTDTQYF
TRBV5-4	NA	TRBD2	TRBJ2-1	TGTGCCAGCAGCTTGGGGACTAGGAGGACATCCTACAATGAGCAGTTCTTC	CASSLGTRRTSYNEQFF
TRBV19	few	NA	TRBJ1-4	TGTGCCAGTAGTCCTAGACTACATGAAAAACTGTTTTTT	CASSPRLHEKLFF
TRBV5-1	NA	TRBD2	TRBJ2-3	TGCGCCAGCGCGGCGGGAGGCGGCACAGATACGCAGTATTTT	CASAAGGGTDTQYF
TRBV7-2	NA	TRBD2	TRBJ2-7	TGTGCCAGCAGCTTAATGACTAGCGGACCCTACGAGCAGTACTTC	CASSLMTSGPYEQYF
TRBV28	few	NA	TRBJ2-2	TGTGCCAGTGCGGGTGTACCGAACACCGGGGAGCTGTTTTTT	CASAGVPNTGELFF
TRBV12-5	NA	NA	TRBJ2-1	TGTGCTAGTGCCCGTTCCGACAATGAGCAGTTCTTC	CASARSDNEQFF
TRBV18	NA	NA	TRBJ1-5	TGTGCCAGCTCACCACAGGGGAGGGGAGCCAATCAGCCCCAGCATTTT	CASSPQGRGANQPQHF
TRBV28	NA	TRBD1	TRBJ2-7	TGTGCCAGCACCCTAGGGACAGGGACCTACGAGCAGTACTTC	CASTLGTGTYEQYF
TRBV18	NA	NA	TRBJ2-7	TGTGCCAGCTCACCGAGACAGGATCCCTCCTACGAGCAGTACTTC	CASSPRQDPSYEQYF
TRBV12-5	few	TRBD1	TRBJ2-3	TGTGCTAGTTTACTCGGGACAGCGCGCACAGATACGCAGTATTTT	CASLLGTARTDTQYF
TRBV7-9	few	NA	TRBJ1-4	TGTGCCAGCAGAGTCGCGCCTACTAATGAAAAACTGTTTTTT	CASRVAPTNEKLFF
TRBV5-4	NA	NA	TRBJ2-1	TGTGCCAGCAGCTTAATCACTTTCCCCTACAATGAGCAGTTCTTC	CASSLITFPYNEQFF
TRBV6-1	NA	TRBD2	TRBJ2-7	TGTGCCAGCAGAGGACTAGCGGGTCCCTACGAGCAGTACTTC	CASRGLAGPYEQYF
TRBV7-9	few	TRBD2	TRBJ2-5	TGTGCCAGCAGCTTTATAGCGGGAGTAGAGACCCAGTACTTC	CASSFIAGVETQYF
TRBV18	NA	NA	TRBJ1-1	TGTGCCAGCTCACCAGTCATTTCGCGGGTTGGCGAAGCTTTCTTT	CASSPVISRVGEAFF
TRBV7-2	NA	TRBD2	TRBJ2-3	TGTGCCAGCAGCTTACAGGGACTAGCGGCTAGCACAGATACGCAGTATTTT	CASSLQGLAASTDTQYF
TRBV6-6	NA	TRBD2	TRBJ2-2	TGTGCCAGCAGAGAGCGGGAGGGCCACGGGGAGCTGTTTTTT	CASREREGHGELFF
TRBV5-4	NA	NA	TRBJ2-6	TGTGCCAGCAGCCCCCCAGGGTCTGGGGCCAACGTCCTGACTTTC	CASSPPGSGANVLTF
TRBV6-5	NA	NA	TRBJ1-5	TGTGCCAGCAGTGAGGGCCGGGATGGGCAGCCCCAGCATTTT	CASSEGRDGQPQHF
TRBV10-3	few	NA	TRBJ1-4	TGTGCCATCAGTGAACAAGGCGGTGAAAAACTGTTTTTT	CAISEQGGEKLFF
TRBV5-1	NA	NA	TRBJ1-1	TGCGCCAGCAGCGTCGGACAGTTGAACACTGAAGCTTTCTTT	CASSVGQLNTEAFF
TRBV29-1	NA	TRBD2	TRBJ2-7	TGCAGCGTGAGGGGGACTAGCGGTTCCTACGAGCAGTACTTC	CSVRGTSGSYEQYF
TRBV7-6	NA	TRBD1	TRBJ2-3	TGTGCCAGCAGCCCAGGGGGTCGGACTGGCACAGATACGCAGTATTTT	CASSPGGRTGTDTQYF
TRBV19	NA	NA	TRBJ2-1	TGTGCCAGTACCGGGCGCGGGGGCCGAGGCAATGAGCAGTTCTTC	CASTGRGGRGNEQFF
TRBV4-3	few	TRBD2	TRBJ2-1	TGCGCCAGCAGCCAAGATTCCCCAGGTCTAGCGGGATACAATGAGCAGTTCTTC	CASSQDSPGLAGYNEQFF
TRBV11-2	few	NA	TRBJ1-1	TGTGCCAGCAGCCCAGGATTACCAGAAGCTTTCTTT	CASSPGLPEAFF
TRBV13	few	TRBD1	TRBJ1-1	TGTGCCAGCAGCTCACCGGGACAGGGGGCCCTACCCACTGAAGCTTTCTTT	CASSSPGQGALPTEAFF
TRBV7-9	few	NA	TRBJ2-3	TGTGCCAGCAGCCTAGGGAGGAGCGCGGGGCACACAGATACGCAGTATTTT	CASSLGRSAGHTDTQYF
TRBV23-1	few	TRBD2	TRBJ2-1	TGCGCCAGCAGTCAATTGGGGCTAGCGGGAGTAAGGAGCTCCTACAATGAGCAGTTCTTC	CASSQLGLAGVRSSYNEQFF
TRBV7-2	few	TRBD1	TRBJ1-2	TGTGCCAGCAGCTTAGGGACAGGGGGTATGGGCTACACCTTC	CASSLGTGGMGYTF
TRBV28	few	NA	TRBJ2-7	TGTGCCAGCAGTTTCAGGGGCAACGAGCAGTACTTC	CASSFRGNEQYF